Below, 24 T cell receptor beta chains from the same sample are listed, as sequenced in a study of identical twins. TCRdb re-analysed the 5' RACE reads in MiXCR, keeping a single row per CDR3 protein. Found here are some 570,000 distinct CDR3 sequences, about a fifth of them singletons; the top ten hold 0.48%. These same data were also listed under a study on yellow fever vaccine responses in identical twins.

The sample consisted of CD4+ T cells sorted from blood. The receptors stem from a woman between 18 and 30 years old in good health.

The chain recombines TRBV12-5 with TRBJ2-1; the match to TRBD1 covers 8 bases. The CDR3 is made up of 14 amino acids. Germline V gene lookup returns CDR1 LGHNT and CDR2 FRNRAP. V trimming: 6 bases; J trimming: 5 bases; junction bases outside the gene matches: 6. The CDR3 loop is CASGLGTGDNEQFF. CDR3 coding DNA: TGTGCTAGTGGCCTCGGGACAGGAGACAATGAGCAGTTCTTC. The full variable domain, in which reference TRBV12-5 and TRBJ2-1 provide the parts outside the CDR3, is DARVTQTPRHKVTEMGQEVTMRCQPILGHNTVFWYRQTMMQGLELLAYFRNRAPLDDSGMPKDRFSAEMPDATLATLKIQPSEPRDSAVYFCASGLGTGDNEQFFGPGTRLTVL.

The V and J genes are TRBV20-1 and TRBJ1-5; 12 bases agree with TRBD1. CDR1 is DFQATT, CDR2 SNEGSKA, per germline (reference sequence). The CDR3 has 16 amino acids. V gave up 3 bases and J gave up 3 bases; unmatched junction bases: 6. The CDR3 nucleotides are TGCAGTGCTAGGCCCGGGACAGGGGGCTACAATCAGCCCCAGCATTTT. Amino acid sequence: CSARPGTGGYNQPQHF.

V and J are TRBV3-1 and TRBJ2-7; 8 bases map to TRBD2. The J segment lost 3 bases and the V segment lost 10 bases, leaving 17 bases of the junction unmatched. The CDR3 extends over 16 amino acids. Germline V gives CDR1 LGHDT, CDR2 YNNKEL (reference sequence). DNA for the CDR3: TGTGCCAACCCGAAAAAAGGGGTAGCGGGGCTCTACGAGCAGTACGTC. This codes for CANPKKGVAGLYEQYV.

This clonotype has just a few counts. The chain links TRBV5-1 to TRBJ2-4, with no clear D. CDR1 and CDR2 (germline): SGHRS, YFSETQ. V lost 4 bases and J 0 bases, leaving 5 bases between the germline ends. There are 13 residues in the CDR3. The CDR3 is CASSGEAKNIQYF. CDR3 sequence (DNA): TGCGCCAGCAGCGGGGAAGCCAAAAACATTCAGTACTTC.

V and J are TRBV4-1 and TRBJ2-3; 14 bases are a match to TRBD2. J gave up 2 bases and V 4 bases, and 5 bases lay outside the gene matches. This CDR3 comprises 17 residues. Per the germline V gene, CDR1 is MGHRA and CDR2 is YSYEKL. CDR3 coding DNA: TGCGCCAGCAGCCGGGGACTAGCGGGGGAGGTCACAGATACGCAGTATTTT. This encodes CASSRGLAGEVTDTQYF.

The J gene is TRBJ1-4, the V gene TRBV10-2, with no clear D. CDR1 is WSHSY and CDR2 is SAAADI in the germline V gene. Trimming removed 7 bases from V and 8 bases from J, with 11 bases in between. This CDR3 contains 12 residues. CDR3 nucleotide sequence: TGCGCCAGCACCCCGGGAGGGGAAAAACTGTTTTTT. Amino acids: CASTPGGEKLFF.

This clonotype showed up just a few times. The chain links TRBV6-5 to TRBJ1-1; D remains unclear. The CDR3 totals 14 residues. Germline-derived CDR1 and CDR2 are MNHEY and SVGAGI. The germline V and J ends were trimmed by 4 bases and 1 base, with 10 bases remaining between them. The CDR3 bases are TGTGCCAGCAGTTCCCCCACTAAGAACACTGAAGCTTTCTTT. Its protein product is CASSSPTKNTEAFF.

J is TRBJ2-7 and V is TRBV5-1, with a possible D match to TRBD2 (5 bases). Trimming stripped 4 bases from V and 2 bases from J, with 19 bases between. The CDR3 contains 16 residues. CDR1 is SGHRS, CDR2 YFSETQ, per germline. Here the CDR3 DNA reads TGCGCCAGCAGCCTGCGAGGGTCCTCCACCACCTACGAGCAGTACTTC. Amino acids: CASSLRGSSTTYEQYF. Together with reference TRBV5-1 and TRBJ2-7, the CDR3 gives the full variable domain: KAGVTQTPRYLIKTRGQQVTLSCSPISGHRSVSWYQQTPGQGLQFLFEYFSETQRNKGNFPGRFSGRQFSNSRSEMNVSTLELGDSALYLCASSLRGSSTTYEQYFGPGTRLTVT.

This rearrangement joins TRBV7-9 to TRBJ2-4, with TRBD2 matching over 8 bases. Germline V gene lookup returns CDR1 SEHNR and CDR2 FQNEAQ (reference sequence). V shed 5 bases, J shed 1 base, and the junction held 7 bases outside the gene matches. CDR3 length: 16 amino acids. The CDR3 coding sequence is TGTGCCAGCAGCCCGCTACTAGCGGACGCCAAAAACATTCAGTACTTC. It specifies CASSPLLADAKNIQYF.

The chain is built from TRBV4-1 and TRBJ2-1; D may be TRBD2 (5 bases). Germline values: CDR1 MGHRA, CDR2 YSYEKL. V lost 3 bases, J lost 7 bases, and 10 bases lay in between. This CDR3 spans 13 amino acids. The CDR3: CASSQVLGNEQFF. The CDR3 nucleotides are TGCGCCAGCAGCCAGGTACTAGGGAATGAGCAGTTCTTC.

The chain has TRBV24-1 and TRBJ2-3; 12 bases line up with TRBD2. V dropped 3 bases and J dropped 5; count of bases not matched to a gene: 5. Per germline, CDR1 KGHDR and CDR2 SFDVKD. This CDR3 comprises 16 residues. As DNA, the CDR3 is TGTGCCACCAGTGATGGGGCTAGCGGGAGGGGAGATACGCAGTATTTT. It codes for CATSDGASGRGDTQYF.

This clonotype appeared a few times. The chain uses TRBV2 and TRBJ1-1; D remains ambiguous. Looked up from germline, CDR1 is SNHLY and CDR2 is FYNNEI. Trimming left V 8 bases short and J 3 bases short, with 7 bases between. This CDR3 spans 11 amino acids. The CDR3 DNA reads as TGTGCCAGCCAGCTACACACTGAAGCTTTCTTT. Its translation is CASQLHTEAFF.

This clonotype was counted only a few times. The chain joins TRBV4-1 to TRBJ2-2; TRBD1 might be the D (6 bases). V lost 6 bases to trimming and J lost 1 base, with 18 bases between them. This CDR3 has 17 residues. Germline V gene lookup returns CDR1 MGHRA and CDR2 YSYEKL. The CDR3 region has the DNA TGCGCCAGCAGGCGAATCCCTTGGGACAAGAACACCGGGGAGCTGTTTTTT. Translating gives CASRRIPWDKNTGELFF.

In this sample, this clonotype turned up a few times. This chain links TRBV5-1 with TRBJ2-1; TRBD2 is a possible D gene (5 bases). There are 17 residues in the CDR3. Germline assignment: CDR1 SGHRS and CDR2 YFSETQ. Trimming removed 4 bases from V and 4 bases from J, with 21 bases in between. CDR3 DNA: TGCGCCAGCAGCAACCAGCCCGGGGAGTTTGGATACAATGAGCAGTTCTTC. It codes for CASSNQPGEFGYNEQFF.

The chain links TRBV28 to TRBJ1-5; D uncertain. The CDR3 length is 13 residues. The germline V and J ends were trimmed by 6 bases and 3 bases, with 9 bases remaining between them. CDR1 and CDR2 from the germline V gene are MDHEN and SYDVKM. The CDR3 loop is CASSPSYNQPQHF. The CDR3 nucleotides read TGTGCCAGCAGCCCTAGTTACAATCAGCCCCAGCATTTT.

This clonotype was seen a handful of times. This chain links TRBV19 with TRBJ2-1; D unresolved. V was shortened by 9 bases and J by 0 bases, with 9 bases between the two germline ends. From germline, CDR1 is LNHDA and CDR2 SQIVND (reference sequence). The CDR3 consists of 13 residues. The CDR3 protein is CASGRFSYNEQFF. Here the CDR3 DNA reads TGTGCCAGCGGGCGGTTCTCCTACAATGAGCAGTTCTTC.

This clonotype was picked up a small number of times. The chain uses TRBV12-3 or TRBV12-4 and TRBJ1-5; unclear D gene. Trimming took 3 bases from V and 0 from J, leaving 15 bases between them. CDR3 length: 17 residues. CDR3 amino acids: CASSFDGKSFSNQPQHF. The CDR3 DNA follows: TGTGCCAGCAGTTTTGACGGAAAGTCCTTTAGCAATCAGCCCCAGCATTTT.

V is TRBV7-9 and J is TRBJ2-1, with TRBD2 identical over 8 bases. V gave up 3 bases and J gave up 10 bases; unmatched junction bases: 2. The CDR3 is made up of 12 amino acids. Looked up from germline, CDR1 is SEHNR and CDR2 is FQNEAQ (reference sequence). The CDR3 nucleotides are TGTGCCAGCAGCTTCGGGGGGGAAGAGCAGTTCTTC. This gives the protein CASSFGGEEQFF.

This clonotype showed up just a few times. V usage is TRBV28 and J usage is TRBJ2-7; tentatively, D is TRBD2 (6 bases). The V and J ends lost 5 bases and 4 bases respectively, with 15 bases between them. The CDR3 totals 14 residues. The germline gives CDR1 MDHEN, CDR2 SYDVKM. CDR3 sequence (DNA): TGTGCCAGCAGTGTCAGGGAGGCCGTGTACGAGCAGTACTTC. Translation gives CASSVREAVYEQYF.

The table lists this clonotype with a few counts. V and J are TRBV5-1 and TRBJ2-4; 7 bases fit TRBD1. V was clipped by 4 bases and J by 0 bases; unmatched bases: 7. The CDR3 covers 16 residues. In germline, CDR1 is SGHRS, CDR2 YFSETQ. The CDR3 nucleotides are TGCGCCAGCAGCGTCGGGACAGAACTAGCCAAAAACATTCAGTACTTC. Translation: CASSVGTELAKNIQYF.

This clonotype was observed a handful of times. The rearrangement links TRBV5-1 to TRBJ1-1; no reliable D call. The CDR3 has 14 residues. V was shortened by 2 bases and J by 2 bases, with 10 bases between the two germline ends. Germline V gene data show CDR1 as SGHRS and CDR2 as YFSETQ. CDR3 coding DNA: TGCGCCAGCAGCTTTAGGTCAGCAAACACTGAAGCTTTCTTT. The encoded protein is CASSFRSANTEAFF. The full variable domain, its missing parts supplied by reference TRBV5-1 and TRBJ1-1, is KAGVTQTPRYLIKTRGQQVTLSCSPISGHRSVSWYQQTPGQGLQFLFEYFSETQRNKGNFPGRFSGRQFSNSRSEMNVSTLELGDSALYLCASSFRSANTEAFFGQGTRLTVV.

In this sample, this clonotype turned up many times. CDR3: CASSLGNRPDTQYF. The DNA of the CDR3 is TGTGCCAGCAGCTTAGGTAACCGTCCGGATACGCAGTATTTT. This sequence joins TRBV7-2 and TRBJ2-3; D call uncertain. V was shortened by 1 base and J by 6 bases, with 11 bases between the two germline ends. Per germline, CDR1 SGHTA and CDR2 FQGNSA. The CDR3 is 14 residues long.

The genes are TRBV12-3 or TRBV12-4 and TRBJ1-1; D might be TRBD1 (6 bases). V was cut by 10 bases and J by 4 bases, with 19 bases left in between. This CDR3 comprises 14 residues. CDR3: CATVQGPIGTEAFF. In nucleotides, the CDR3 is TGTGCCACGGTTCAGGGGCCGATTGGCACTGAAGCTTTCTTT.

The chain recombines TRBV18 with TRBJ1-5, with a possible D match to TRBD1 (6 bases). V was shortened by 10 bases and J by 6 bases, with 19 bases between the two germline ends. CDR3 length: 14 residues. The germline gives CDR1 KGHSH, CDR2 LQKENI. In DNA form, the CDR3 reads TGTGCCACCGCGTTCGAAGGGGGACCTCAGCCCCAGCATTTT. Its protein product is CATAFEGGPQPQHF.